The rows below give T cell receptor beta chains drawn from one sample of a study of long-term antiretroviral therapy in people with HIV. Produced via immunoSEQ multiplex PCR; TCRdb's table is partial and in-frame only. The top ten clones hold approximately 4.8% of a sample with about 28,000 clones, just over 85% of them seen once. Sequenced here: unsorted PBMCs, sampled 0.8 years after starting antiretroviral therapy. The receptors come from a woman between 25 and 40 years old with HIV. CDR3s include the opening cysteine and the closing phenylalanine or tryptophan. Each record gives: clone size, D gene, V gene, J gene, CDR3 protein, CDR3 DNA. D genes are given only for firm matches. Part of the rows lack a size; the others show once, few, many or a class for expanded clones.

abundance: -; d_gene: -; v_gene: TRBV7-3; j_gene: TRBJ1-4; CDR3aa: CASSYPGTANEKLFF; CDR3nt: TGTGCCAGCAGCTACCCCGGGACGGCGAATGAAAAACTGTTTTTT
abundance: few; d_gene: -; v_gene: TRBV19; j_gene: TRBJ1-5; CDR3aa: CASRPSTDQPQHF; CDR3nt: TGTGCCAGTAGGCCCTCCACGGATCAGCCCCAGCATTTT
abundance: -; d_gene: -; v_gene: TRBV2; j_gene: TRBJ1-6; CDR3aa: CASRTPDSLARSPLHF; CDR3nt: TGTGCCAGCCGAACTCCGGACAGTTTGGCTCGTTCACCCCTCCACTTT
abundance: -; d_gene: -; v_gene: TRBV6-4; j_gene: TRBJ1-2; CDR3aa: CASWGTSTF; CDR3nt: TGTGCCAGCTGGGGGACATCCACCTTC
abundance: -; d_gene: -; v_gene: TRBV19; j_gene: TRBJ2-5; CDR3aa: CASSLSETQYF; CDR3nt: TGTGCCAGTAGTTTATCGGAGACCCAGTACTTC
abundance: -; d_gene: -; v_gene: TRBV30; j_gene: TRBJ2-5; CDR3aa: CAWRPQGGRETQYF; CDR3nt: TGTGCCTGGAGACCCCAGGGGGGACGGGAGACCCAGTACTTC
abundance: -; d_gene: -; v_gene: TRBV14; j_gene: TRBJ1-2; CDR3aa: CASSRSGLGADGYTF; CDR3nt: TGTGCCAGCAGCCGTTCCGGGTTGGGGGCTGATGGCTACACCTTC
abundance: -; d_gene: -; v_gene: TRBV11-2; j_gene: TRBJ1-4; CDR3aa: CASSVGAGPPREKLFF; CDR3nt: TGTGCCAGCAGCGTGGGGGCGGGGCCTCCCCGGGAAAAACTGTTTTTT
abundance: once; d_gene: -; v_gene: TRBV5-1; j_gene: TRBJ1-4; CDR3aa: CASSGAGVTNEKLFF; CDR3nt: TGCGCCAGCAGCGGGGCGGGGGTCACTAATGAAAAACTGTTTTTT
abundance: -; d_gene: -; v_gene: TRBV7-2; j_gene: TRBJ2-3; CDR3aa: CASSLEARGTSTDTQYF; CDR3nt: TGTGCCAGCAGCTTAGAGGCCAGGGGGACTAGCACAGATACGCAGTATTTT
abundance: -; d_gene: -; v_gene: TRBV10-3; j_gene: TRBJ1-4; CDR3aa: CAISESGPTNEKLFF; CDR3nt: TGTGCCATCAGTGAGTCCGGACCTACTAATGAAAAACTGTTTTTT
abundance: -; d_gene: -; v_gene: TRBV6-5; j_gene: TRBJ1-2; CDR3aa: CASSYSGQGRNYGYTF; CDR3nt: TGTGCCAGCAGTTACTCGGGGCAGGGAAGGAACTATGGCTACACCTTC
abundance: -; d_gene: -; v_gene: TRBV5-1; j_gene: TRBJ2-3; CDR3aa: CASSLGRLGGPDTQYF; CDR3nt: TGCGCCAGCAGCTTGGGCCGGTTAGGGGGGCCAGATACGCAGTATTTT
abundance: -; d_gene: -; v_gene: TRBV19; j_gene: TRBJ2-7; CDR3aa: CASSIRPGSEQYF; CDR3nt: TGTGCCAGTAGTATCCGGCCAGGCAGCGAGCAGTACTTC
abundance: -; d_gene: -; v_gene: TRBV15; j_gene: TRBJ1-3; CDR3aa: CATSLRGRPHGNTIYF; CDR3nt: TGTGCCACCAGCCTAAGAGGACGGCCCCATGGAAACACCATATATTTT
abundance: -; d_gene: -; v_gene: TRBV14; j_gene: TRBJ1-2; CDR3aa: CASSQDLRGENYGYTF; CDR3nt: TGTGCCAGCAGCCAAGATCTTCGGGGGGAAAACTATGGCTACACCTTC
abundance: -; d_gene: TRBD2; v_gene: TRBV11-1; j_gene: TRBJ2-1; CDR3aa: CASSPSGGSTNEQFF; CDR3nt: TGTGCCAGCAGCCCTAGCGGGGGGAGCACTAATGAGCAGTTCTTC
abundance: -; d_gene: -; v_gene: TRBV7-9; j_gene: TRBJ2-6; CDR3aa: CASSGTHSGANVLTF; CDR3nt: TGTGCCAGCAGCGGTACACACTCTGGGGCCAACGTCCTGACTTTC
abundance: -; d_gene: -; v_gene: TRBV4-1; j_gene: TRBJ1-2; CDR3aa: CASSQGTGWGYGYTF; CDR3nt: TGCGCCAGCAGCCAAGGGACGGGATGGGGCTATGGCTACACCTTC
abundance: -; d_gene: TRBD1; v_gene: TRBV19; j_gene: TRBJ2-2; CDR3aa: CASSPGQGDTGELFF; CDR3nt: TGTGCCAGTAGTCCCGGGCAGGGGGACACCGGGGAGCTGTTTTTT
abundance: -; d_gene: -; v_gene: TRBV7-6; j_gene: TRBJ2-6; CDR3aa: CASAPIFSGANVLTF; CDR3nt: TGTGCCAGCGCACCGATCTTCTCTGGGGCCAACGTCCTGACTTTC
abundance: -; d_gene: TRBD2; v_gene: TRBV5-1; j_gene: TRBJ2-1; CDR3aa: CASSSESGTSGGGYNEQFF; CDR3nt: TGCGCCAGCAGCTCGGAATCCGGGACTAGCGGGGGGGGCTACAATGAGCAGTTCTTC
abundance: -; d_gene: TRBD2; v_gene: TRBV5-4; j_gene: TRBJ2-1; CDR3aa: CASSSGTSGGNEQFF; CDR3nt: TGTGCCAGCAGCAGTGGGACTAGCGGGGGCAATGAGCAGTTCTTC
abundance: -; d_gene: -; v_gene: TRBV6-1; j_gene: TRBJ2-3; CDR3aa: CASSGRQKNTDTQYF; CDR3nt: TGTGCCAGCAGTGGCCGGCAGAAGAACACAGATACGCAGTATTTT